These 18 T cell receptor beta chains share one sample of origin, sequenced in a study of T-cell memory formation after mild COVID-19. TCRdb itself ran the 5' RACE reads through MiXCR, one entry per CDR3 protein. The sample yields fewer than 450,000 distinct CDR3 sequences, around 21% seen once. Source material: PBMCs or a T cell subset sorted from them (not recorded which). These receptor sequences come from an adult woman who had mild COVID-19 (a few samples of this study predate the infection). Cell type and time point are not known.

The chain employs TRBV5-8 and TRBJ1-5; D unresolved. The CDR3 spans 14 residues. Germline V gene data show CDR1 as SGHTS and CDR2 as YDEGEE. The V end lost 4 bases, the J end lost 7 bases, and 15 bases lay between the germline ends. CDR3 bases: TGTGCCAGCAGCATAGCGGGTGGTAGGCAGCCCCAGCATTTT. The encoded protein is CASSIAGGRQPQHF.

V usage is TRBV20-1 and J usage is TRBJ2-5; 9 bases line up with TRBD2. CDR3 length equals 13 residues. V lost 8 bases, J lost 4 bases, and 8 bases stayed unmatched. Germline V gives CDR1 DFQATT, CDR2 SNEGSKA (reference sequence). The CDR3 here is CSLAGGTPETQYF. In DNA, the CDR3 is TGCAGTCTGGCGGGAGGGACCCCAGAGACCCAGTACTTC.

The table lists this clonotype with many counts. The gene calls are TRBV9 and TRBJ1-2; D ambiguous. V was pared by 5 bases and J by 2 bases, with 10 bases between. Germline lookup yields CDR1 SGDLS and CDR2 YYNGEE. The CDR3 spans 13 residues. This CDR3 reads CASSPDMNYGYTF. DNA of the CDR3: TGTGCCAGCAGTCCCGACATGAACTATGGCTACACCTTC.

The chain carries TRBV12-3 or TRBV12-4 and TRBJ1-2, with D perhaps matching TRBD1 (5 bases). The germline V and J ends were trimmed by 3 bases and 10 bases, with 12 bases remaining between them. The CDR3 loop spans 12 amino acids. Here the CDR3 DNA reads TGTGCCAGCAGTTTGAATAAGGGGATCTACACCTTC. Its translation: CASSLNKGIYTF.

This clonotype occurred a few times. This chain connects TRBV29-1 to TRBJ2-1, with TRBD2 matching 10 bases. V shed 4 bases, J shed 7 bases, and the junction held 10 bases outside the gene matches. Per the germline V gene, CDR1 is SQVTM and CDR2 is ANQGSEA. The CDR3 runs to 15 residues. Here the CDR3 reads CSVGPLAGVWNEQFF. In DNA form, the CDR3 reads TGCAGCGTTGGACCGCTAGCGGGAGTATGGAATGAGCAGTTCTTC.

The V gene is TRBV30, the J gene TRBJ1-1, with D possibly being TRBD1 (6 bases). Germline-derived CDR1 and CDR2 are GTSNPN and SVGIG (reference sequence). CDR3 length: 13 amino acids. The V and J ends lost 3 bases and 5 bases respectively, with 13 bases between them. CDR3 sequence: CAWSAHRATEAFF. The CDR3 region has the DNA TGTGCCTGGAGCGCACACAGGGCAACTGAAGCTTTCTTT.

J is TRBJ2-1 and V is TRBV10-3, with D uncertain. This CDR3 region has 13 residues. Germline CDR1 is ENHRY and CDR2 is SYGVKD. Trimming took 11 bases from V and 1 from J, leaving 12 bases between them. CDR3 in amino acids: CAASLGSYNEQFF. In DNA, the CDR3 is TGTGCCGCGTCCCTAGGGTCCTACAATGAGCAGTTCTTC.

The chain uses TRBV4-1 and TRBJ2-2; D uncertain. Trimming stripped 4 bases from V and 3 bases from J, with 12 bases between. The CDR3 covers 15 residues. Germline assignment: CDR1 MGHRA and CDR2 YSYEKL. The CDR3 is CASSPRLGHTGELFF. The CDR3 DNA follows: TGCGCCAGCAGCCCTCGTTTAGGCCACACCGGGGAGCTGTTTTTT.

The gene calls are TRBV15 and TRBJ1-5; TRBD1 matches at 9 bases. The CDR3 is 17 residues long. Germline values: CDR1 LNHNV, CDR2 YYDKDF (reference sequence). With V trimmed by 1 base and J by 8 bases, 12 bases remained unmatched. Written as DNA, the CDR3 is TGTGCCACCAGCAGAGCATCTGGACAGGGGCTAGGTGAGCCCCAGCATTTT. Its protein product is CATSRASGQGLGEPQHF.

This clonotype was recorded a few times. CDR3 in amino acids: CSAQGAGTEAFF. The CDR3 coding sequence is TGCAGCGCCCAAGGGGCCGGCACTGAAGCTTTCTTT. The gene calls are TRBV29-1 and TRBJ1-1; tentative D call: TRBD1 (5 bases). Germline V gene lookup returns CDR1 SQVTM and CDR2 ANQGSEA. This CDR3 is built from 12 residues. The V and J ends lost 7 bases and 4 bases respectively, with 13 bases between them. Complete variable domain (other parts from reference TRBV29-1 and TRBJ1-1): SAVISQKPSRDICQRGTSLTIQCQVDSQVTMMFWYRQQPGQSLTLIATANQGSEATYESGFVIDKFPISRPNLTFSTLTVSNMSPEDSSIYLCSAQGAGTEAFFGQGTRLTVV.

The chain uses TRBV20-1 and TRBJ1-5, with D possibly being TRBD1 (5 bases). V lost 5 bases and J 4 bases, leaving 18 bases between the germline ends. This CDR3 has 15 amino acids. CDR1 is DFQATT, CDR2 SNEGSKA, per germline (reference sequence). CDR3 residues: CSAWGNGGLNQPQHF. DNA for the CDR3: TGCAGTGCTTGGGGCAACGGGGGATTGAATCAGCCCCAGCATTTT.

This clonotype was seen many times. This chain uses TRBV7-9 with TRBJ2-5, with D maybe TRBD1 (5 bases). Germline V gene data show CDR1 as SEHNR and CDR2 as FQNEAQ (reference sequence). V dropped 5 bases and J dropped 2 bases, with 15 bases sitting between them. This CDR3 has 15 residues. CDR3 in amino acids: CASSLSPAGQETQYF. DNA for the CDR3: TGTGCCAGCAGCCTAAGCCCAGCAGGGCAAGAGACCCAGTACTTC.

The table lists this clonotype with many counts. The V call is TRBV12-3 or TRBV12-4, the J call TRBJ2-1, with 7 bases matching TRBD2. The CDR3 is made up of 16 amino acids. The junction had 10 bases not matched to a gene; V was cut back by 5 bases and J by 3 bases. DNA for the CDR3: TGTGCCAGCAGTGCGCTCGGAGCGGGGAACTACAATGAGCAGTTCTTC. Encoded protein: CASSALGAGNYNEQFF.

This clonotype was recorded a few times. The chain employs TRBV12-3 or TRBV12-4 and TRBJ1-1; D gene ambiguous. This CDR3 is built from 14 residues. V was trimmed by 5 bases and J by 0 bases, leaving 10 bases between them. The CDR3 sequence is CASSHRTVNTEAFF. CDR3 nucleotides: TGTGCCAGCAGTCATAGGACGGTGAACACTGAAGCTTTCTTT.

The CDR3 bases are TGTGCCAGCAGCCCTAGAACAGGGGCCTACTCTGGGGCCAACGTCCTGACTTTC. It yields the protein CASSPRTGAYSGANVLTF. The chain is built from TRBV12-3 or TRBV12-4 and TRBJ2-6; 7 nucleotides agree with TRBD1. Trimming removed 6 bases from V and 0 bases from J; junction bases left unmatched: 11. This CDR3 has 18 amino acids.

This clonotype was seen only once. The rearrangement uses TRBV15 and TRBJ2-5; TRBD1 aligns across 8 bases. In germline, CDR1 is LNHNV, CDR2 YYDKDF (reference sequence). The CDR3 runs to 14 residues. The V segment lost 3 bases and the J segment 2 bases; nucleotides outside the gene matches: 2. CDR3 DNA sequence: TGTGCCACCAGCAGGGGACAGGAACAAGAGACCCAGTACTTC. This codes for CATSRGQEQETQYF.

This chain joins TRBV6-2 or TRBV6-3 and TRBJ2-7, with D possibly matching TRBD2 (6 bases). The CDR3 runs 14 residues. The germline gives CDR1 MNHEY, CDR2 SVGEGT. With 6 bases removed from V and 0 bases from J, the gap between germline ends came to 12 bases. CDR3 loop: CASRRTISSYEQYF. CDR3 nucleotide sequence: TGTGCCAGCAGGCGGACTATCAGCTCCTACGAGCAGTACTTC.

This clonotype was picked up a small number of times. The rearrangement links TRBV20-1 to TRBJ1-3; 7 bases align to TRBD1. Unmatched junction bases numbered 5, after V lost 5 bases and J lost 4 bases. Germline V gives CDR1 DFQATT, CDR2 SNEGSKA (reference sequence). This CDR3 is built from 13 residues. This chain's CDR3 is CSASRGGGNTIYF. For the CDR3, the DNA is TGCAGTGCTTCCAGGGGGGGAGGAAACACCATATATTTT.